This TCR beta chain was recorded in a study of cytomegalovirus exposure and HLA in healthy donors. It was with 60 Vbeta and 13 Jbeta primers that the PCR ran. Libraries were prepared by immunoSEQ multiplex PCR; TCRdb keeps only in-frame clonotypes and omits some of them. The sample lists more than 150,000 clones, 84% occurring once. Findings and limits, study-wide: Presence/absence analyses assumed roughly uniform sequencing depth across donors.

A note on this clone: Its antigen is currently unknown.

This clonotype originated in a boy younger than 18 in good health and CMV-seronegative. The specimen sequenced was PBMCs.

CDR3 bases: TGTGCCACCCTGGCGTTTGGGGACAGCTCTGGGGCCAACGTCCTGACTTTC. The encoded protein is CATLAFGDSSGANVLTF. The chain couples TRBV10-3 to TRBJ2-6; 7 bases match TRBD1. The CDR3 sequence is 17 residues long. CDR1 and CDR2 (germline): ENHRY, SYGVKD. Losses at the gene ends were 10 bases for V and 0 bases for J; bases not matched to a gene: 12.